The TCR beta chain described here comes from a study of identical twins. Whole-study results and caveats: Abundant cord blood beta clonotypes carried fewer insertions; memory repertoires showed none.

Per germline, CDR1 SGHTA and CDR2 FQGNSA. V trimming: 0 bases; J trimming: 5 bases; junction bases outside the gene matches: 7. The CDR3 totals 16 residues. TCRdb re-called the 5' RACE reads through MiXCR, storing one row per CDR3 protein. Altogether 500,000 to 700,000 distinct CDR3 sequences are present, about 7% being singletons, with the ten largest covering less than 2%. Of note for this clonotype: Its antigen is not identified.

The data also belong to a second study, concerning yellow fever vaccine responses in identical twins.

The chain carries TRBV7-2 and TRBJ2-7; 10 nucleotides agree with TRBD1. The sample taken for sequencing was PBMCs. This receptor was taken from a young woman in good health. The CDR3: CASSLAGDRGLNEQYF. The CDR3 bases are TGTGCCAGCAGCTTAGCGGGGGACAGGGGTCTCAACGAGCAGTACTTC.